This TCR beta chain stems from a study of T cell changes during pregnancy in multiple sclerosis. This clone was picked up a small number of times. The assay was immunoSEQ multiplex PCR, and TCRdb's table has in-frame clones only and misses some. The sample lists 100,000 or so clones, around 92% occurring once. CDR3 size: 13 residues. Germline V gene lookup returns CDR1 SEHNR and CDR2 FQNEAQ (reference sequence). Trimming removed 5 bases at V and 6 bases at J, with 11 bases between. Sequenced material: peripheral blood, taken in the second trimester of pregnancy. The receptor was isolated from a female donor with multiple sclerosis, enrolled in a pregnancy study. The gene calls are TRBV7-9 and TRBJ2-1; D is undetermined. The CDR3 sequence: CASSPVSLNEQFF. In nucleotides, the CDR3 is TGTGCCAGCAGCCCGGTATCTCTCAATGAGCAGTTCTTC.